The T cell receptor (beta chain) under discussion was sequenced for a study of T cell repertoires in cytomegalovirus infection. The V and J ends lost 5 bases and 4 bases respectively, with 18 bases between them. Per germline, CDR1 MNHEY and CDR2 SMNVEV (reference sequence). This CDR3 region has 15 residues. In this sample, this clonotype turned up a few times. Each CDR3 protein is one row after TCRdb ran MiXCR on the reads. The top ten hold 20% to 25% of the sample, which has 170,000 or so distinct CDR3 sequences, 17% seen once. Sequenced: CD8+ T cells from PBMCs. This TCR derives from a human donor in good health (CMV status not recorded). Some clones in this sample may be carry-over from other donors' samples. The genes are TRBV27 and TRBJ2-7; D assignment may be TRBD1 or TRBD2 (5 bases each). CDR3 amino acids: CASSPKTGTAYEQYF. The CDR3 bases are TGTGCCAGCAGTCCCAAAACCGGGACCGCATACGAGCAGTACTTC.